The clone carrying this T cell receptor beta chain was seen at least ten times. Its antigen remains unidentified. This specimen belongs to a study of identical twins. The study's findings and limits: Conclusions rested on cross-sectional statistics rather than following the same donors.

CDR3 length: 16 amino acids. Germline loops: CDR1 DFQATT, CDR2 SNEGSKA (reference sequence). V shed 0 bases, J shed 3 bases, and the junction held 8 bases outside the gene matches. Template switching added a universal primer binding site, and final cDNA carried unique molecular identifiers. TCRdb recomputed calls from the 5' RACE reads with MiXCR, one row per CDR3 protein. The sample holds 500,000 or so distinct CDR3 sequences; 14% are singletons and the top ten take around 0.98%. Separately, the same data were catalogued under a study of yellow fever vaccine responses in identical twins.

J is TRBJ2-7 and V is TRBV20-1; 10 bases align to TRBD2. Sequencing was performed on CD4+ T cells sorted from blood. This TCR came from a woman under 30 in good health. In DNA form, the CDR3 reads TGCAGTGCTAGAGACCCCTTAGCGGGAGGAAGCTACGAGCAGTACTTC. Protein product: CSARDPLAGGSYEQYF.